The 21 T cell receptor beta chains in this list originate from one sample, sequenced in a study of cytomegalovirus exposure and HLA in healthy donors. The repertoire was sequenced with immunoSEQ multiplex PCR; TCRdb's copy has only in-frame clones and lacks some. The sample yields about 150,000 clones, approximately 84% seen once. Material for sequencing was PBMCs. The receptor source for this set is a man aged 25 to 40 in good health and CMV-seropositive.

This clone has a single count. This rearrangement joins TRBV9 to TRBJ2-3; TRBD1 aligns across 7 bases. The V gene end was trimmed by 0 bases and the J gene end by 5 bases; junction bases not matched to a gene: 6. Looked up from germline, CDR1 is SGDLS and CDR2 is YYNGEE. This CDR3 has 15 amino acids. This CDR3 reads CASSVVRTGGDTQYF. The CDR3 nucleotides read TGTGCCAGCAGCGTAGTGAGGACAGGCGGAGATACGCAGTATTTT.

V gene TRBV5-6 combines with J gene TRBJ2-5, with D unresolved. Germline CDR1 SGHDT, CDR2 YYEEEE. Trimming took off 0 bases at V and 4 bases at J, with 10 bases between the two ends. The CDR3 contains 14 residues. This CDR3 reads CASSLGYRGETQYF. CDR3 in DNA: TGTGCCAGCAGCTTGGGGTACCGAGGAGAGACCCAGTACTTC.

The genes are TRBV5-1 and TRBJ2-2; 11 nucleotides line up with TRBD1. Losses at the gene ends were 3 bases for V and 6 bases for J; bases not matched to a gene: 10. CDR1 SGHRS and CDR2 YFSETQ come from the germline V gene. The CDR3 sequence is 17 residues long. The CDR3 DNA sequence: TGCGCCAGCAGCTCTAGTCAAAGGACAGGGGGCTCCGGGGAGCTGTTTTTT. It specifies CASSSSQRTGGSGELFF.

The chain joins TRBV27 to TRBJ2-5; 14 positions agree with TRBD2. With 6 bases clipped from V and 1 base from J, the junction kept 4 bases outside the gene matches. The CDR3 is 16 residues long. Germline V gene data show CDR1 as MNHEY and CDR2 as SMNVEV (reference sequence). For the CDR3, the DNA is TGTGCCAGCAGATATGGGACTAGCGGGGGCCAAGAGACCCAGTACTTC. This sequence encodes CASRYGTSGGQETQYF.

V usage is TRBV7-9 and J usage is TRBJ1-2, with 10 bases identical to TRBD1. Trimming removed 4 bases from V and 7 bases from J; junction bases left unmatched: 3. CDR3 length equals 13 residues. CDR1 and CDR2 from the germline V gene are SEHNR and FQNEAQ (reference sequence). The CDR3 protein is CASSSTGGSGYTF. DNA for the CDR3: TGTGCCAGCAGCTCGACAGGGGGCAGTGGCTACACCTTC. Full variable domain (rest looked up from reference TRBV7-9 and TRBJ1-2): DTGVSQNPRHKITKRGQNVTFRCDPISEHNRLYWYRQTLGQGPEFLTYFQNEAQLEKSRLLSDRFSAERPKGSFSTLEIQRTEQGDSAMYLCASSSTGGSGYTFGSGTRLTVV.

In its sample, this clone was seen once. The CDR3 reads CASSPGTSGRADETQYF. The CDR3 bases are TGTGCCAGCAGCCCGGGGACTAGCGGGAGGGCGGACGAGACCCAGTACTTC. The chain carries TRBV7-6 and TRBJ2-5; 16 bases align to TRBD2. Germline V CDR1 and CDR2: SGHVS, FNYEAQ. The length of the CDR3 is 17 residues. The V gene end was trimmed by 5 bases and the J gene end by 5 bases; junction bases not matched to a gene: 8.

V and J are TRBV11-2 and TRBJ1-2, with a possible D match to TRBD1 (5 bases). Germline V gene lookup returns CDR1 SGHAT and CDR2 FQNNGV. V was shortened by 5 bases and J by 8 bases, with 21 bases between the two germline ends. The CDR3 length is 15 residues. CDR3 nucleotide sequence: TGTGCCAGCAGCATCTCAGGGAGGGTGGGTAGAGGCTACACCTTC. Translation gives CASSISGRVGRGYTF.

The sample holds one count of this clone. The CDR3 sequence is CASSQGLALADTQYF. In DNA, the CDR3 is TGCGCCAGCAGCCAGGGACTAGCCCTGGCAGATACGCAGTATTTT. V gene TRBV4-1 combines with J gene TRBJ2-3, with 9 bases fitting TRBD2. Losses at the gene ends were 3 bases for V and 4 bases for J; bases not matched to a gene: 5. In germline, CDR1 is MGHRA, CDR2 YSYEKL. This CDR3 comprises 15 residues.

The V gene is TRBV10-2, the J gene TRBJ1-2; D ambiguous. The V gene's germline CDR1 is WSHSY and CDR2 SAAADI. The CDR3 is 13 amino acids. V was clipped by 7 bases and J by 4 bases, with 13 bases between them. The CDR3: CASTRGLSYGYTF. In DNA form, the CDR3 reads TGCGCCAGCACCCGGGGATTGAGCTATGGCTACACCTTC.

The CDR3 nucleotides read TGTGCCAGCAGTTACTCGGTCCGGACAGGGGAATATGGCTACACCTTC. Translated, it gives CASSYSVRTGEYGYTF. The genes are TRBV6-6 and TRBJ1-2; 9 bases fit TRBD1. The CDR3 covers 16 residues. Trimming took 0 bases from V and 5 from J; bases not matched to a gene: 7. Germline CDR1 MNHNY, CDR2 SVGAGI (reference sequence).

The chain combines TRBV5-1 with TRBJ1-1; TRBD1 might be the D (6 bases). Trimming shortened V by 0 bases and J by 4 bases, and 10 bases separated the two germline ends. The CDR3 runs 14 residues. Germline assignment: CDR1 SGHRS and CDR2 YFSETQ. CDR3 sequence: CASSLDRVVTEAFF. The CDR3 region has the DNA TGCGCCAGCAGCTTGGACAGGGTGGTCACTGAAGCTTTCTTT.

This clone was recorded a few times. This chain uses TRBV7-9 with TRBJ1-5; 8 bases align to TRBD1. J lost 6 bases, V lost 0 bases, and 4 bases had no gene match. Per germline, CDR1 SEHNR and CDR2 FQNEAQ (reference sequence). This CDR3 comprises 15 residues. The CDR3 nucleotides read TGTGCCAGCAGCTTAGCGCAGGGGGCTGGTCAGCCCCAGCATTTT. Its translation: CASSLAQGAGQPQHF.

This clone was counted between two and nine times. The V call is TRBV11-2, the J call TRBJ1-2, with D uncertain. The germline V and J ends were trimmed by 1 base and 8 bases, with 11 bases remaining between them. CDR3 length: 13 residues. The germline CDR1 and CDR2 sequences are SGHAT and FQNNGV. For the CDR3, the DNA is TGTGCCAGCAGCTTAGTCTGGACTCAAGGCTACACCTTC. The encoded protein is CASSLVWTQGYTF.

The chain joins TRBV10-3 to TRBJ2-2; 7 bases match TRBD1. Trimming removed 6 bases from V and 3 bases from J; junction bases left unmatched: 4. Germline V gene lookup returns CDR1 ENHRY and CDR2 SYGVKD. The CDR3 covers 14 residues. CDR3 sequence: CAISADRDTGELFF. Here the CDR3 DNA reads TGTGCCATCAGCGCTGACAGGGACACCGGGGAGCTGTTTTTT.

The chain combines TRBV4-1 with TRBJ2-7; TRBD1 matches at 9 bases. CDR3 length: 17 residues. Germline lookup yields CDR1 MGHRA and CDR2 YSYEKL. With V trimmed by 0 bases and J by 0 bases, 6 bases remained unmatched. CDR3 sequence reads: CASSQDGTGQGSYEQYF. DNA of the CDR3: TGCGCCAGCAGCCAAGATGGGACAGGGCAAGGCTCCTACGAGCAGTACTTC.

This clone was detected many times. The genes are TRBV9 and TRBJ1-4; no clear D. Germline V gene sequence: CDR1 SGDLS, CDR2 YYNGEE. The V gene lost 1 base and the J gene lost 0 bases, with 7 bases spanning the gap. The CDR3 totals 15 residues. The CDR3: CASSVIGATNEKLFF. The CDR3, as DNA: TGTGCCAGCAGCGTAATCGGTGCAACTAATGAAAAACTGTTTTTT.

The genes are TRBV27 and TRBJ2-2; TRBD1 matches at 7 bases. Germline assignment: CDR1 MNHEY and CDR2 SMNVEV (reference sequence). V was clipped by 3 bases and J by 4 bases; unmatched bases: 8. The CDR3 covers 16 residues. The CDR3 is CASSLDPTGSTGELFF. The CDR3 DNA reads TGTGCCAGCAGTTTGGACCCGACAGGGTCCACCGGGGAGCTGTTTTTT.

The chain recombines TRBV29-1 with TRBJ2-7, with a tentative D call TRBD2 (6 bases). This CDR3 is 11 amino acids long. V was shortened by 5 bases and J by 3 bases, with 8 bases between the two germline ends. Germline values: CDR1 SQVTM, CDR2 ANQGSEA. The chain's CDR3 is CSVRGIYEQYF. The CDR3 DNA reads TGCAGCGTTCGGGGGATCTACGAGCAGTACTTC.

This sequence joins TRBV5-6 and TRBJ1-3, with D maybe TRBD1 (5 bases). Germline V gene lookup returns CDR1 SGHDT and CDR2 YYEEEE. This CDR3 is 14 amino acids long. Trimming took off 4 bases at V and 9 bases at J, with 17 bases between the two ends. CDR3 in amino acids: CASSRTDLGGTIYF. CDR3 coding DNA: TGTGCCAGCAGCCGGACGGACCTCGGGGGCACCATATATTTT.

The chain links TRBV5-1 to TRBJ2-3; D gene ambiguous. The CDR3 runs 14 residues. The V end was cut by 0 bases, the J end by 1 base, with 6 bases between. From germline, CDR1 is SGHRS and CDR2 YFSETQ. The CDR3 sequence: CASSLVLGTDTQYF. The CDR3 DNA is TGCGCCAGCAGCTTGGTACTTGGCACAGATACGCAGTATTTT.

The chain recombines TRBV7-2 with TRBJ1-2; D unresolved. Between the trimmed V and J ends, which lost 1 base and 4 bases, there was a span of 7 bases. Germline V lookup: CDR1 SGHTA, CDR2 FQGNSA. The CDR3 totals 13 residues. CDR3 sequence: CASSLEQFYGYTF. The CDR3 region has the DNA TGTGCCAGCAGCTTAGAACAGTTCTATGGCTACACCTTC.